The 15 T cell receptor beta chains below were found in one sample sequenced in a study of blood T cell repertoires in COVID-19. Produced via immunoSEQ multiplex PCR; TCRdb's table is partial and in-frame only. This table holds 250,000 to 350,000 clones, roughly 84% found once. The sequencing input was peripheral blood. Source of these receptors: a human donor with COVID-19, enrolled during active disease. The donor label of this sample is uncertain.

V usage is TRBV9 and J usage is TRBJ1-1; 11 nucleotides align to TRBD1. After removal of 3 bases from V and 3 bases from J, the junction contained 4 bases not matched to a gene. This CDR3 has 15 amino acids. Germline CDR1 and CDR2: SGDLS and YYNGEE. The CDR3 DNA is TGTGCCAGCAGCGCCCGGACAGGGGGCCACACTGAAGCTTTCTTT. Protein product: CASSARTGGHTEAFF.

This chain links TRBV15 with TRBJ1-5; 10 bases match TRBD1. The CDR3 spans 16 residues. Germline lookup yields CDR1 LNHNV and CDR2 YYDKDF (reference sequence). The ends lost 1 base at V and 3 bases at J; junction bases unmatched: 3. The CDR3 DNA reads as TGTGCCACCAGCAGAGGTGGGACAGGGGACAATCAGCCCCAGCATTTT. It codes for CATSRGGTGDNQPQHF.

The chain uses TRBV18 and TRBJ1-1; a weak D match, TRBD1 (5 bases). Germline-derived CDR1 and CDR2 are KGHSH and LQKENI. The CDR3 spans 15 residues. Trimming pared 0 bases from V and 5 bases from J, leaving 13 bases between. The chain's CDR3 is CASSPPGGRPTEAFF. The CDR3 nucleotides are TGTGCCAGCTCACCACCGGGGGGACGGCCTACTGAAGCTTTCTTT.

The chain uses TRBV19 and TRBJ1-2; D gene unclear. The CDR3 totals 14 residues. V was trimmed by 0 bases and J by 1 base, leaving 6 bases between them. Germline CDR1 reads LNHDA; CDR2 reads SQIVND (reference sequence). CDR3 DNA sequence: TGTGCCAGTAGTATAGACGGGATTAACTATGGCTACACCTTC. It encodes CASSIDGINYGYTF.

This clone was recorded only once. The chain uses TRBV7-2 and TRBJ1-5; 8 nucleotides line up with TRBD1. Germline lookup yields CDR1 SGHTA and CDR2 FQGNSA. V gave up 1 base and J gave up 6 bases; unmatched junction bases: 8. CDR3 length: 16 amino acids. The CDR3 nucleotides read TGTGCCAGCAGCTTAGGAAATCAGGGGGCGGGTCAGCCCCAGCATTTT. Translation: CASSLGNQGAGQPQHF.

The chain links TRBV27 to TRBJ2-7; TRBD2 aligns across 7 bases. Germline V lookup: CDR1 MNHEY, CDR2 SMNVEV (reference sequence). The junction had 13 bases not matched to a gene; V was cut back by 5 bases and J by 6 bases. This CDR3 comprises 15 residues. CDR3 loop: CASSPSGGRGVEQYF. CDR3 DNA sequence: TGTGCCAGCAGTCCCTCCGGCGGGAGAGGGGTCGAGCAGTACTTC.

The gene calls are TRBV7-2 and TRBJ2-7; D gene ambiguous. Germline CDR1 reads SGHTA; CDR2 reads FQGNSA. The CDR3 loop spans 12 amino acids. The V end lost 4 bases, the J end lost 5 bases, and 9 bases lay between the germline ends. The CDR3 here is CASSSRVNEQYF. The CDR3 coding sequence is TGTGCCAGCAGCTCGAGAGTGAACGAGCAGTACTTC.

As to this clone: This specimen includes other DNA sequences encoding the same CDR3. The chain has TRBV7-2 and TRBJ1-5; no clear D. The CDR3 loop spans 13 amino acids. V dropped 1 base and J dropped 4 bases, with 5 bases sitting between them. Per the germline V gene, CDR1 is SGHTA and CDR2 is FQGNSA. CDR3 loop: CASSLDYNQPQHF. CDR3 nucleotide sequence: TGTGCCAGCAGCTTAGATTATAATCAGCCCCAGCATTTT. The whole variable domain, remainder taken from reference TRBV7-2 and TRBJ1-5, is GAGVSQSPSNKVTEKGKDVELRCDPISGHTALYWYRQSLGQGLEFLIYFQGNSAPDKSGLPSDRFSAERTGGSVSTLTIQRTQQEDSAVYLCASSLDYNQPQHFGDGTRLSIL.

V is TRBV6-5 and J is TRBJ2-2; D remains ambiguous. From germline, CDR1 is MNHEY and CDR2 SVGAGI. The CDR3 covers 12 residues. Trimming cost V 2 bases and J 5 bases, with 3 bases left between them. CDR3 DNA sequence: TGTGCCAGCAGTTACCAGACCGGGGAGCTGTTTTTT. As protein: CASSYQTGELFF.

The chain joins TRBV9 to TRBJ2-7; 10 bases align to TRBD2. Losses at the gene ends were 3 bases for V and 5 bases for J; bases not matched to a gene: 8. The CDR3 is 15 amino acids. Germline values: CDR1 SGDLS, CDR2 YYNGEE. The CDR3: CASSAKLAGRDEQYF. CDR3 DNA sequence: TGTGCCAGCAGCGCCAAACTAGCGGGAAGGGACGAGCAGTACTTC.

This chain uses TRBV11-3 with TRBJ2-1; a possible D gene is TRBD2 (5 bases). With 5 bases removed from V and 4 bases from J, the gap between germline ends came to 21 bases. This CDR3 spans 17 amino acids. The germline V gene has CDR1 SGHNT and CDR2 YENEEA. CDR3 nucleotide sequence: TGTGCCAGCAGCCGCTACGGGTCGGGGATCCCTTACAATGAGCAGTTCTTC. This translates into CASSRYGSGIPYNEQFF.

With regard to this clone: This CDR3 is also generated by other DNA sequences in the sample. This chain links TRBV19 with TRBJ2-1, with D perhaps matching TRBD2 (6 bases). This CDR3 has 16 residues. From germline, CDR1 is LNHDA and CDR2 SQIVND (reference sequence). The V and J ends lost 3 bases and 3 bases respectively, with 15 bases between them. The CDR3 loop is CASSIPLGGGYNEQFF. The CDR3 coding sequence is TGTGCCAGTAGTATCCCCTTGGGAGGAGGCTACAATGAGCAGTTCTTC.

This chain uses TRBV5-1 with TRBJ2-7, with 8 bases fitting TRBD2. Germline CDR1 reads SGHRS; CDR2 reads YFSETQ. V shed 6 bases, J shed 3 bases, and the junction held 14 bases outside the gene matches. The CDR3 spans 16 residues. As DNA, the CDR3 is TGCGCCAGCACCTGGGGAGACGGGAGGGCCTACTACGAGCAGTACTTC. It translates to CASTWGDGRAYYEQYF.

This chain connects TRBV9 to TRBJ1-1; TRBD1 matches 9 bases. The CDR3 consists of 17 residues. The germline gives CDR1 SGDLS, CDR2 YYNGEE. J lost 3 bases, V lost 1 base, and 10 bases had no gene match. In DNA, the CDR3 is TGTGCCAGCAGCGTACCCCGACAGGGGGAGTTGGACACTGAAGCTTTCTTT. Residues: CASSVPRQGELDTEAFF. The complete variable domain, with remaining parts taken from reference TRBV9 and TRBJ1-1, reads DSGVTQTPKHLITATGQRVTLRCSPRSGDLSVYWYQQSLDQGLQFLIQYYNGEERAKGNILERFSAQQFPDLHSELNLSSLELGDSALYFCASSVPRQGELDTEAFFGQGTRLTVV.

This clone was counted between two and nine times. The V and J genes are TRBV18 and TRBJ1-2, with D uncertain. The CDR3 totals 14 residues. V was shortened by 3 bases and J by 8 bases, with 16 bases between the two germline ends. Germline V gene sequence: CDR1 KGHSH, CDR2 LQKENI. The CDR3 reads CASSPASDLRGYTF. The CDR3 DNA follows: TGTGCCAGCTCACCCGCGTCGGATTTGAGGGGCTACACCTTC.